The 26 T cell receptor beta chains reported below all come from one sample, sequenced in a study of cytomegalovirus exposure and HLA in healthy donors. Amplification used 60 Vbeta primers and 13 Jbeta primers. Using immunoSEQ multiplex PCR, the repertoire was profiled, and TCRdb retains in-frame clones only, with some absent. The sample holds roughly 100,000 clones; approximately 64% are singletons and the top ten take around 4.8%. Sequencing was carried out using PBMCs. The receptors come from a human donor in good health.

The CDR3 protein is CASSRGTSRLGYEQYF. The CDR3 region has the DNA TGTGCCAGCAGTCGCGGGACTAGTCGATTAGGCTACGAGCAGTACTTC. The rearrangement uses TRBV27 and TRBJ2-7, with TRBD2 matching over 8 bases. Unmatched junction bases numbered 12, after V lost 5 bases and J lost 3 bases. The CDR3 runs 16 residues. Germline V gene lookup returns CDR1 MNHEY and CDR2 SMNVEV (reference sequence).

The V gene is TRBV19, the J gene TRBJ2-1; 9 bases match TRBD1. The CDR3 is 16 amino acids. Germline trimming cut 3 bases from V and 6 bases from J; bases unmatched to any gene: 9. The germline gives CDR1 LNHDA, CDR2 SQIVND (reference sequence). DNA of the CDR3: TGTGCCAGTAGTATCCGCTTGGGACAGGGTATCAATGAGCAGTTCTTC. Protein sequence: CASSIRLGQGINEQFF.

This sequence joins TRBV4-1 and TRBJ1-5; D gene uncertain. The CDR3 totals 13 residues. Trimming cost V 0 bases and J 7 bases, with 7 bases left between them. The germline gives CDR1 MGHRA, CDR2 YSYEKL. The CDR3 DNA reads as TGCGCCAGCAGCCAAGATCCGGGGCAGCCCCAGCATTTT. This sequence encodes CASSQDPGQPQHF.

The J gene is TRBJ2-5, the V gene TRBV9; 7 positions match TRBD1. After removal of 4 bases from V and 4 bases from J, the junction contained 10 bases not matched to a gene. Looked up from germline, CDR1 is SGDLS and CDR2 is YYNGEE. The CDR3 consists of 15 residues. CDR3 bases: TGTGCCAGCAGCCTAGAGGGGGCAGGAGGAGAGACCCAGTACTTC. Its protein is CASSLEGAGGETQYF.

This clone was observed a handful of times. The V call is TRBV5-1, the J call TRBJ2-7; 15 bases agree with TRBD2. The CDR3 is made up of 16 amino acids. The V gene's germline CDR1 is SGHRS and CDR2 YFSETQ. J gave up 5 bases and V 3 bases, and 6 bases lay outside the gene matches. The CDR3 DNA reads TGCGCCAGCAGCTCTGGACTAGCGGGAGGGCGAAACGAGCAGTACTTC. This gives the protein CASSSGLAGGRNEQYF.

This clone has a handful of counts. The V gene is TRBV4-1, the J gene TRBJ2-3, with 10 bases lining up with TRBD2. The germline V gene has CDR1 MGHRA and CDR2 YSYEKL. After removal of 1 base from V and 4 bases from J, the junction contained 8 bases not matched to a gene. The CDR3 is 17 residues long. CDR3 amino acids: CASSQVGLAGVPDTQYF. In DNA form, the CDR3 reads TGCGCCAGCAGCCAAGTTGGGCTAGCGGGAGTCCCAGATACGCAGTATTTT.

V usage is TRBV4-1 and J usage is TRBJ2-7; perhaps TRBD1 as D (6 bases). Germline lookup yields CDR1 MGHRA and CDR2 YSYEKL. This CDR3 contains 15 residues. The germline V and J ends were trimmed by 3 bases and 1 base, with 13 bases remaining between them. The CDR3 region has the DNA TGCGCCAGCAGCCAGTCTATAGGGGGATCCTACGAGCAGTACTTC. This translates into CASSQSIGGSYEQYF.

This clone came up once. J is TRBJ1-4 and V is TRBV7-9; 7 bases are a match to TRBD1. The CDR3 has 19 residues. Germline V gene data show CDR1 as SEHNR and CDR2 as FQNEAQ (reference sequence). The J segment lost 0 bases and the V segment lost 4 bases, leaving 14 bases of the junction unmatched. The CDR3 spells CASSSGQTLRLSTNEKLFF. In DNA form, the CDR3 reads TGTGCCAGCAGCTCGGGACAGACACTCCGACTATCAACTAATGAAAAACTGTTTTTT.

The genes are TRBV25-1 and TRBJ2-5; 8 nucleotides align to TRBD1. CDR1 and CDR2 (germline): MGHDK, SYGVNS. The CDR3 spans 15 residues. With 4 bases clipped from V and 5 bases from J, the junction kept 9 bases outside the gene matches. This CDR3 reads CASSGDRGPQETQYF. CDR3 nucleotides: TGTGCCAGCAGTGGAGACAGGGGACCTCAGGAGACCCAGTACTTC.

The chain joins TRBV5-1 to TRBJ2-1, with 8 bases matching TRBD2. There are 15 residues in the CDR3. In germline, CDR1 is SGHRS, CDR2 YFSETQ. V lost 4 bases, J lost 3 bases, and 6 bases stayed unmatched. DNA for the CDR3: TGCGCCAGCAGCGGGAGACTAGCGAGCTACAATGAGCAGTTCTTC. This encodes CASSGRLASYNEQFF.

CDR3 sequence (DNA): TGTGCCAGCAGCCAAGATCGGCAGGGTTACGAGCAGTACTTC. Protein product: CASSQDRQGYEQYF. This chain uses TRBV4-2 with TRBJ2-7; a possible D gene is TRBD1 (5 bases). CDR1 and CDR2 (germline): LGHNA, YNFKEQ. The CDR3 extends over 14 amino acids. V lost 0 bases to trimming and J lost 4 bases, with 10 bases between them.

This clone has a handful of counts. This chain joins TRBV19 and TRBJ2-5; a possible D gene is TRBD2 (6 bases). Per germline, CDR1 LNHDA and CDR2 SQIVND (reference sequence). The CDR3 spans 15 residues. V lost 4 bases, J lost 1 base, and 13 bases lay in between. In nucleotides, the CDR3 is TGTGCCAGTAGTAGAGGGAGGTCCCCCCAAGAGACCCAGTACTTC. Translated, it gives CASSRGRSPQETQYF.

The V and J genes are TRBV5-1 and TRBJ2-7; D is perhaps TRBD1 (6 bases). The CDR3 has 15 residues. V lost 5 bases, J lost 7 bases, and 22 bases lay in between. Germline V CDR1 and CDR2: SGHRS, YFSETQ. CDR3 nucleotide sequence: TGCGCCAGCAGTTTTGATACAGGGTTCCTAGGGGAGCAGTACTTC. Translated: CASSFDTGFLGEQYF.

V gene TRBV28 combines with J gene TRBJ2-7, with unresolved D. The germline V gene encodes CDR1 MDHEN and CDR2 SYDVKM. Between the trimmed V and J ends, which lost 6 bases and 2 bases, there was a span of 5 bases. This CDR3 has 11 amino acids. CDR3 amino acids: CASSPTYEQYF. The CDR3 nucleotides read TGTGCCAGCAGCCCTACCTACGAGCAGTACTTC.

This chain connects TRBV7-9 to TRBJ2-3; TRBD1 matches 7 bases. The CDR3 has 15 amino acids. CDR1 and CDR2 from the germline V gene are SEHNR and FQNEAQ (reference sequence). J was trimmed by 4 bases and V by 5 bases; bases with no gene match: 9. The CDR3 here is CASSRQGGGADTQYF. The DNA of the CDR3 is TGTGCCAGCAGCCGACAGGGTGGAGGCGCAGATACGCAGTATTTT.

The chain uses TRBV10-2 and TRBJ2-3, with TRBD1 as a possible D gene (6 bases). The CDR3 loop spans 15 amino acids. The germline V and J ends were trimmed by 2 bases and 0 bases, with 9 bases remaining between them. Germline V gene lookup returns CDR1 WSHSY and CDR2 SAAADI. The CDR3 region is CASSEVQGSTDTQYF. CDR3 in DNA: TGCGCCAGCAGTGAGGTGCAGGGGAGCACAGATACGCAGTATTTT.

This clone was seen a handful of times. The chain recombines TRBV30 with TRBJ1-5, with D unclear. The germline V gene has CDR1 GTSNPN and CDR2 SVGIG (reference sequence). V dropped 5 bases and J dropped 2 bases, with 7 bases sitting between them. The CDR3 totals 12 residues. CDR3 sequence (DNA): TGTGCCTGGCAGGAGGGCAATCAGCCCCAGCATTTT. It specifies CAWQEGNQPQHF.

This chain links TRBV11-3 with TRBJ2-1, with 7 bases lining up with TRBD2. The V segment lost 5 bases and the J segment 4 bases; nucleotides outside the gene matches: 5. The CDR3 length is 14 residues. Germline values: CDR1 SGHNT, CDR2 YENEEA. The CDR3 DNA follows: TGTGCCAGCAGCCTTAGCGGGCCATACAATGAGCAGTTCTTC. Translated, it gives CASSLSGPYNEQFF. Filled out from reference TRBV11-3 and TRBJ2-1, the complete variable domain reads EAGVVQSPRYKIIEKKQPVAFWCNPISGHNTLYWYLQNLGQGPELLIRYENEEAVDDSQLPKDRFSAERLKGVDSTLKIQPAELGDSAVYLCASSLSGPYNEQFFGPGTRLTVL.

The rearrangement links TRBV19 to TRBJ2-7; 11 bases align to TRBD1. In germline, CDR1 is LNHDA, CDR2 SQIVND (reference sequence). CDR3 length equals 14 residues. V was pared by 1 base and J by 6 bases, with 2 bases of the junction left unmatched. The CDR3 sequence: CASSIAGTGGEQYF. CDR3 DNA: TGTGCCAGTAGTATAGCGGGGACAGGGGGCGAGCAGTACTTC.

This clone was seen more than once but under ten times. The CDR3: CASSPQGASNQPQHF. The CDR3 DNA reads TGTGCCAGCTCACCGCAGGGGGCGAGCAATCAGCCCCAGCATTTT. V usage is TRBV18 and J usage is TRBJ1-5, with 8 bases lining up with TRBD1. The CDR3 extends over 15 amino acids. V dropped 3 bases and J dropped 1; count of bases not matched to a gene: 2. CDR1 and CDR2 (germline): KGHSH, LQKENI. The full variable domain, completed using reference TRBV18 and TRBJ1-5, is NAGVMQNPRHLVRRRGQEARLRCSPMKGHSHVYWYRQLPEEGLKFMVYLQKENIIDESGMPKERFSAEFPKEGPSILRIQQVVRGDSAAYFCASSPQGASNQPQHFGDGTRLSIL.

This CDR3 is CASSFGDRGETQYF. CDR3 sequence (DNA): TGTGCCAGCAGCTTTGGAGACAGGGGTGAGACCCAGTACTTC. This sequence joins TRBV5-4 and TRBJ2-5; 8 bases fit TRBD1. The CDR3 covers 14 residues. The germline CDR1 and CDR2 sequences are SGHNT and YYREEE (reference sequence). J was trimmed by 5 bases and V by 2 bases; bases with no gene match: 5.

In DNA, the CDR3 is TGCGCCAGCAGCCAAGAGGCAGCAGGGGTTCAGAACACTGAAGCTTTCTTT. It is translated as CASSQEAAGVQNTEAFF. The chain carries TRBV4-1 and TRBJ1-1; tentative D call: TRBD1 (6 bases). The CDR3 is 17 amino acids. Germline V gene lookup returns CDR1 MGHRA and CDR2 YSYEKL. Trimming removed 0 bases from V and 1 base from J, with 15 bases in between.

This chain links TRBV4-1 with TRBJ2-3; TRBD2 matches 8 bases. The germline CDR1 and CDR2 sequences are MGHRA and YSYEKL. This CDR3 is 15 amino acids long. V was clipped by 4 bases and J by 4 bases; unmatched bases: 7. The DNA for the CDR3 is TGCGCCAGCAGCCTAGGGACTAGTAGGCCAGATACGCAGTATTTT. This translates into CASSLGTSRPDTQYF.

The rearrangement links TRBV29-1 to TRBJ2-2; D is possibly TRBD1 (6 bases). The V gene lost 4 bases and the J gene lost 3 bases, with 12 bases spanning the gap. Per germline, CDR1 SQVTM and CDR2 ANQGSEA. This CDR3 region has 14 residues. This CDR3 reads CSVAQGPDTGELFF. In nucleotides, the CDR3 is TGCAGCGTTGCACAGGGCCCGGACACCGGGGAGCTGTTTTTT.

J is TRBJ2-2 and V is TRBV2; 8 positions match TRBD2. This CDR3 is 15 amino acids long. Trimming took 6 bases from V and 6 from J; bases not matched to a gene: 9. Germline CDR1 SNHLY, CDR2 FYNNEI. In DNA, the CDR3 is TGTGCCAGCAGACTAGCGGACCTTGGGTCCGGGGAGCTGTTTTTT. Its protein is CASRLADLGSGELFF.

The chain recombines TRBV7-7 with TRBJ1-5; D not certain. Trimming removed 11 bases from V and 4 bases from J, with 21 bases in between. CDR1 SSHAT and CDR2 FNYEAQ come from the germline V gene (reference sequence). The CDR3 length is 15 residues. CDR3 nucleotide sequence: TGTGCCCCTAGACTAGAAACTTCTACGAATCAGCCCCAGCATTTT. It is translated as CAPRLETSTNQPQHF.